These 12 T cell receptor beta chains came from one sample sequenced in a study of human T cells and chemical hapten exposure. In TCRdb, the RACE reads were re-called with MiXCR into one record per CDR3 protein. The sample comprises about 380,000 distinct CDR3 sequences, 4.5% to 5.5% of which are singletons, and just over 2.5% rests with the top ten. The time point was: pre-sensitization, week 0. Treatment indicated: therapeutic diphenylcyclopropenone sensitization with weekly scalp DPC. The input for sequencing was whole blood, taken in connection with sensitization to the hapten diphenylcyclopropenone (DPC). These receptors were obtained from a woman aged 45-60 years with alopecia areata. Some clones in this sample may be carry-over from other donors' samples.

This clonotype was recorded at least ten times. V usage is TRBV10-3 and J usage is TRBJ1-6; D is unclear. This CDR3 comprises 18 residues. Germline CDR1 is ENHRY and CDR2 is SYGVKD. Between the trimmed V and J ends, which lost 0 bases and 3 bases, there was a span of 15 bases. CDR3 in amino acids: CAISESRRAVDYNSPLHF. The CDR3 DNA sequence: TGTGCCATCAGTGAGTCGAGGCGGGCAGTCGACTATAATTCACCCCTCCACTTT.

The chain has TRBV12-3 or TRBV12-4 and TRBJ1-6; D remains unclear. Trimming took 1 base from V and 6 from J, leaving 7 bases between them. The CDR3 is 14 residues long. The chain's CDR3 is CASSLEWVNSPLHF. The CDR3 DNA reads TGTGCCAGCAGTTTAGAGTGGGTTAATTCACCCCTCCACTTT.

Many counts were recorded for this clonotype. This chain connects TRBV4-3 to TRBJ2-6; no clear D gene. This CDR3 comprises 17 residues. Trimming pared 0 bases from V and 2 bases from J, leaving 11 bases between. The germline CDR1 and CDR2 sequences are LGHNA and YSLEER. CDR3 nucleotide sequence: TGCGCCAGCAGCCAAGAACACCGGCTGCCTGGGGCCAACGTCCTGACTTTC. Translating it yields CASSQEHRLPGANVLTF.

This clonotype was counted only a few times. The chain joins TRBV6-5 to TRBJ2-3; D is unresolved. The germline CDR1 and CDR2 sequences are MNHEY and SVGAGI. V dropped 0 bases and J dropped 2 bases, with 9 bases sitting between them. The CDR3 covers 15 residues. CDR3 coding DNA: TGTGCCAGCAGTTACTCTTCGCCAATCACAGATACGCAGTATTTT. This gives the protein CASSYSSPITDTQYF.

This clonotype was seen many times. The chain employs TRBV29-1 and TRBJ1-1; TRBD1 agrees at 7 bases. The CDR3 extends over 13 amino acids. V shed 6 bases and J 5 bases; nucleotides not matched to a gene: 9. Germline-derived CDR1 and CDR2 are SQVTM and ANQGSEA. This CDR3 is CSVRGRGSTEAFF. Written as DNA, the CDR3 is TGCAGCGTCAGGGGCAGGGGGTCGACTGAAGCTTTCTTT.

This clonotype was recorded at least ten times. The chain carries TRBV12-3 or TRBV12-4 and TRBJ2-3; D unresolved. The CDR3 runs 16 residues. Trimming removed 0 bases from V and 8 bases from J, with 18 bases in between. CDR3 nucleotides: TGTGCCAGCAGTTTAGCGGGCCGACCTACGGATAGTACGCAGTATTTT. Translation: CASSLAGRPTDSTQYF.

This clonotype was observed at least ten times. DNA of the CDR3: TGTGCCAGCAGCTTAGAGAGCGGGAGTAGAGCTGAGCAGTTCTTC. Translating gives CASSLESGSRAEQFF. The chain recombines TRBV11-2 with TRBJ2-1, with 8 positions matching TRBD2. CDR1 and CDR2 (germline): SGHAT, FQNNGV. This CDR3 region has 15 residues. Unmatched junction bases numbered 7, after V lost 0 bases and J lost 9 bases.

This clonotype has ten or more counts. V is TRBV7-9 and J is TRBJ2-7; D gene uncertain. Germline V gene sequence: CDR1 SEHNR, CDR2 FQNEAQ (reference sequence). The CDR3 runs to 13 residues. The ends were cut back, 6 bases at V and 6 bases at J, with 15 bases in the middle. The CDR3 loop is CASSPPGRPEQYF. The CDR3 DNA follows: TGTGCCAGCAGTCCTCCGGGCAGGCCCGAGCAGTACTTC.

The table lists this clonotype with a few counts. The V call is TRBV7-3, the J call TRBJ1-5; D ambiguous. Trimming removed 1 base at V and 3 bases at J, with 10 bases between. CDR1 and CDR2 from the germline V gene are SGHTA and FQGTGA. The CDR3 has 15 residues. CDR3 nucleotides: TGTGCCAGCAGCTTAAACAATAGGTCCAATCAGCCCCAGCATTTT. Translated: CASSLNNRSNQPQHF.

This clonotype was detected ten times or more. CDR3 sequence reads: CASSLGGTSYTGELFF. The CDR3 region has the DNA TGCGCCAGCAGCCTTGGTGGGACATCGTACACCGGGGAGCTGTTTTTT. This chain links TRBV5-1 with TRBJ2-2, with D perhaps matching TRBD1 (6 bases). V dropped 4 bases and J dropped 3 bases, with 16 bases sitting between them. CDR3 length: 16 residues. The germline gives CDR1 SGHRS, CDR2 YFSETQ.

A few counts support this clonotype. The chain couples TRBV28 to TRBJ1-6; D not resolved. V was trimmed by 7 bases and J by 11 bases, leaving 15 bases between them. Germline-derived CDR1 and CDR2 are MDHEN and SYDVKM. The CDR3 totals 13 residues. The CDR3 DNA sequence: TGTGCCAGCAAGGACGGGTATTGGACACCCCTCCACTTT. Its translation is CASKDGYWTPLHF.

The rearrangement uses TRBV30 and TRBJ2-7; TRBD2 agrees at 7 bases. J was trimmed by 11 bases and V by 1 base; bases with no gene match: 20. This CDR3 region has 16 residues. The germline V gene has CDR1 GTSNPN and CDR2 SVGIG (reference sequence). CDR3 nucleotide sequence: TGTGCCTGGAGTGCTCTGGGACGGGAGAAGGGGCGGGGGAAGTACTTC. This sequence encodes CAWSALGREKGRGKYF.